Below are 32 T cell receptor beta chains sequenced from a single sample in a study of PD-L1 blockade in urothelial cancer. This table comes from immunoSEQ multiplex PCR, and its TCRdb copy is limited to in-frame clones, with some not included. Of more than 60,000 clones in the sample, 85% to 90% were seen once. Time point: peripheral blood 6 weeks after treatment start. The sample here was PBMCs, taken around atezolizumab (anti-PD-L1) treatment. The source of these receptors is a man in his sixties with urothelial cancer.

CDR3 bases: TGTGCCAGCAGCGAGTATAGCGGGAAGCATGGCGGCGGGGAGCTGTTTTTT. Its translation is CASSEYSGKHGGGELFF. The chain has TRBV7-2 and TRBJ2-2; 8 bases are shared with TRBD2. This CDR3 is 17 amino acids long. Trimming removed 5 bases from V and 7 bases from J; junction bases left unmatched: 15. Germline CDR1 is SGHTA and CDR2 is FQGNSA.

CDR3 in amino acids: CASSYMGQGVGQPQHF. The CDR3 DNA follows: TGTGCCAGCAGTTACATGGGACAGGGTGTCGGTCAGCCCCAGCATTTT. V usage is TRBV6-5 and J usage is TRBJ1-5, with 9 positions matching TRBD1. The trim removed 2 bases at V and 6 bases at J, leaving 8 bases unmatched. The CDR3 loop spans 16 amino acids. Germline CDR1 reads MNHEY; CDR2 reads SVGAGI.

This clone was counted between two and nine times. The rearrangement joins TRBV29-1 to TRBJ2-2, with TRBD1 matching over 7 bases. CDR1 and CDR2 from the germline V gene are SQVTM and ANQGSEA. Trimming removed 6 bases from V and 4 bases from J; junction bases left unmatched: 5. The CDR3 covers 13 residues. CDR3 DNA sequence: TGCAGCGTGGAACAGGGGTCCACCGGGGAGCTGTTTTTT. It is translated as CSVEQGSTGELFF.

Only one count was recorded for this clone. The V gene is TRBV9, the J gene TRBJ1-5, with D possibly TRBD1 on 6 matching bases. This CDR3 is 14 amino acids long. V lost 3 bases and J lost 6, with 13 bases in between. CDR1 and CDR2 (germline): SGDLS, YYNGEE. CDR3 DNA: TGTGCCAGCAGCGAGGGGGGGTCGAGTCAGCCCCAGCATTTT. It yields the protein CASSEGGSSQPQHF.

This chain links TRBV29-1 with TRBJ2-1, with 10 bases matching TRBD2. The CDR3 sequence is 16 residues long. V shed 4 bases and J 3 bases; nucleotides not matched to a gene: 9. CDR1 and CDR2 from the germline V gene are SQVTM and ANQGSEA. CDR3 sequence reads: CSVAASGRRIYNEQFF. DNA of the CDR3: TGCAGCGTTGCAGCTAGCGGGAGAAGGATCTACAATGAGCAGTTCTTC.

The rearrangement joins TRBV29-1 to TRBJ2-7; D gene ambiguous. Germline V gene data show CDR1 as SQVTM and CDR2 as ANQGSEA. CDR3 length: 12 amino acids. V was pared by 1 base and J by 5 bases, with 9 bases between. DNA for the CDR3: TGCAGCGTTGAAGTTGGTGCGGACGAGCAGTACTTC. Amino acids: CSVEVGADEQYF.

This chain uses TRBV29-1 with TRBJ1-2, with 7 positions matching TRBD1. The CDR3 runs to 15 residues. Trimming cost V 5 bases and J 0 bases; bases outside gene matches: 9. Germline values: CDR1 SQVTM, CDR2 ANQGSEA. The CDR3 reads CSVSKGAGANYGYTF. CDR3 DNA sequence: TGCAGCGTTTCTAAGGGGGCTGGAGCTAACTATGGCTACACCTTC. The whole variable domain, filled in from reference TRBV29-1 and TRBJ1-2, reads SAVISQKPSRDICQRGTSLTIQCQVDSQVTMMFWYRQQPGQSLTLIATANQGSEATYESGFVIDKFPISRPNLTFSTLTVSNMSPEDSSIYLCSVSKGAGANYGYTFGSGTRLTVV.

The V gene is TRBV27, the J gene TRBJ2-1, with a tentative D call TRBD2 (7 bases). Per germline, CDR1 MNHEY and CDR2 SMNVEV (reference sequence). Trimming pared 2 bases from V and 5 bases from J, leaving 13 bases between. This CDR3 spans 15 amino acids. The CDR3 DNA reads TGTGCCAGCAGTTTAGGTAGGGGGGGGGACAATGAGCAGTTCTTC. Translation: CASSLGRGGDNEQFF.

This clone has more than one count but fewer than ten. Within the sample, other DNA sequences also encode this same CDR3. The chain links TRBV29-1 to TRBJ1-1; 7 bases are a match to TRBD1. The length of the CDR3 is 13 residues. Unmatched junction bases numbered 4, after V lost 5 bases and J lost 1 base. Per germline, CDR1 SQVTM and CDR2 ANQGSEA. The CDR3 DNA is TGCAGCGTTTACAGGGGTGAGAACACTGAAGCTTTCTTT. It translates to CSVYRGENTEAFF. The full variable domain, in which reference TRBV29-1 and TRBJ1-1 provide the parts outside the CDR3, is SAVISQKPSRDICQRGTSLTIQCQVDSQVTMMFWYRQQPGQSLTLIATANQGSEATYESGFVIDKFPISRPNLTFSTLTVSNMSPEDSSIYLCSVYRGENTEAFFGQGTRLTVV.

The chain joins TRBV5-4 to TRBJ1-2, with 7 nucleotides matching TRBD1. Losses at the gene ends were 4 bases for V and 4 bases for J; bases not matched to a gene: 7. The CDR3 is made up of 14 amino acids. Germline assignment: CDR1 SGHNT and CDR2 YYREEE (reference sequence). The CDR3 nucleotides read TGTGCCAGCAGCCACTGGGACAGATCCTATGGCTACACCTTC. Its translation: CASSHWDRSYGYTF.

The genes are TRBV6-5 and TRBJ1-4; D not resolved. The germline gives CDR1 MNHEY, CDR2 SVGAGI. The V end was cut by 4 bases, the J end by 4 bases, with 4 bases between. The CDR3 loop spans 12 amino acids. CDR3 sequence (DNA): TGTGCCAGCAGTTCAGTTAATGAAAAACTGTTTTTT. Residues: CASSSVNEKLFF.

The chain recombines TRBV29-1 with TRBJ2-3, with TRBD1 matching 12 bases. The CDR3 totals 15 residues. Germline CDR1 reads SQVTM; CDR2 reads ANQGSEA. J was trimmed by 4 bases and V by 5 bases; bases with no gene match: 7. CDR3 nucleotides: TGCAGCGTTTATCCCGGGACAGGGGGCTCAGATACGCAGTATTTT. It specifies CSVYPGTGGSDTQYF.

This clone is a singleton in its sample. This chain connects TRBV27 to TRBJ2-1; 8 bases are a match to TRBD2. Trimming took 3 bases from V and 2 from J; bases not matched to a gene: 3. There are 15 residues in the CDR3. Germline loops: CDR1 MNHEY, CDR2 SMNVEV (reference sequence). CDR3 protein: CASSFSGDPYNEQFF. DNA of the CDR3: TGTGCCAGCAGTTTTAGCGGGGATCCCTACAATGAGCAGTTCTTC.

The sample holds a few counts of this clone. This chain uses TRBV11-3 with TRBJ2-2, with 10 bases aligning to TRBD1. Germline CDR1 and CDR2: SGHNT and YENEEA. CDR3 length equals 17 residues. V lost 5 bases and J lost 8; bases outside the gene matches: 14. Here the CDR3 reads CASSPIPGQGSSGELFF. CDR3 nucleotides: TGTGCCAGCAGCCCAATTCCGGGACAGGGGAGTTCGGGGGAGCTGTTTTTT.

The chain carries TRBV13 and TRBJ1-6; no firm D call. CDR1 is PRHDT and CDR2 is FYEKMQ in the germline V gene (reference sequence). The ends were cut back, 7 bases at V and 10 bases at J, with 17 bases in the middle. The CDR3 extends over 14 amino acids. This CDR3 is CASTYKSLSSPLHF. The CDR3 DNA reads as TGTGCCAGCACCTATAAAAGCCTTTCCTCACCCCTCCACTTT.

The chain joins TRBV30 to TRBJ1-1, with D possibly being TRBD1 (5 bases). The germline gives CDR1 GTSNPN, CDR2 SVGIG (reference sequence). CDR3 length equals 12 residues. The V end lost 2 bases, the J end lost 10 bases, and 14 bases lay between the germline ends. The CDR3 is CAWSLPGQGAFF. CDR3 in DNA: TGTGCCTGGAGTCTCCCGGGCCAGGGAGCTTTCTTT.

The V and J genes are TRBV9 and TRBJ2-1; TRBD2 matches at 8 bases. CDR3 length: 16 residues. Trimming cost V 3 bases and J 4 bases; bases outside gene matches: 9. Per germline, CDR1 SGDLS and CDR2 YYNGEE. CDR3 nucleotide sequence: TGTGCCAGCAGCGAAGGAATCGGACTAGCTTACAATGAGCAGTTCTTC. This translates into CASSEGIGLAYNEQFF.

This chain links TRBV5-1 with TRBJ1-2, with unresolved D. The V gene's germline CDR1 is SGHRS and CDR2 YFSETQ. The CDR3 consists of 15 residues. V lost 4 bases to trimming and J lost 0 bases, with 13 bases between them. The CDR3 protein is CASSQPGSANYGYTF. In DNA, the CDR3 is TGCGCCAGCAGCCAACCCGGGTCGGCTAACTATGGCTACACCTTC.

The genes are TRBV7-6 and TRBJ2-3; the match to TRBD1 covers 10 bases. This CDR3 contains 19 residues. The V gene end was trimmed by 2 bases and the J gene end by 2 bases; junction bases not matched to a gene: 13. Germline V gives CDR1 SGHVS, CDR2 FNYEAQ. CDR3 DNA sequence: TGTGCCAGCAGCTTACCGTTAAGGACAGGGGGGGACACCACAGATACGCAGTATTTT. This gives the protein CASSLPLRTGGDTTDTQYF.

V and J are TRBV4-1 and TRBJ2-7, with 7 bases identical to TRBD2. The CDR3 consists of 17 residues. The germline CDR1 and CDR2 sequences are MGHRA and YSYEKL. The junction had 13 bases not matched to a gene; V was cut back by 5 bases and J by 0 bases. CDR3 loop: CASSLGRGVTSSYEQYF. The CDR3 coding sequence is TGCGCCAGCAGCTTGGGACGGGGGGTAACGAGCTCCTACGAGCAGTACTTC.

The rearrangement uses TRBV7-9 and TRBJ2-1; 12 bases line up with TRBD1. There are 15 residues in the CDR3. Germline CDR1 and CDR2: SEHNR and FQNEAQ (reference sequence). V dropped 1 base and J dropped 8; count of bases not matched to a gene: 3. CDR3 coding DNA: TGTGCCAGCAGCTTAGAGGGGACAGGGGGCGATGAGCAGTTCTTC. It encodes CASSLEGTGGDEQFF.

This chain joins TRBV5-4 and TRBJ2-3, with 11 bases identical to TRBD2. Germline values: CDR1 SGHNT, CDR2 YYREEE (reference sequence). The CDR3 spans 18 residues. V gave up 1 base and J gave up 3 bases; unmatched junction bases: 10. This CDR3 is CASSLKLAGALRTDTQYF. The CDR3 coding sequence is TGTGCCAGCAGCTTGAAACTAGCGGGGGCCCTTCGGACAGATACGCAGTATTTT.

CDR3 in amino acids: CASSAAIGTDTQYF. CDR3 DNA sequence: TGTGCCAGCAGCGCCGCTATAGGCACAGATACGCAGTATTTT. This sequence joins TRBV6-4 and TRBJ2-3; D remains unclear. The CDR3 extends over 14 amino acids. Trimming pared 6 bases from V and 1 base from J, leaving 11 bases between. Looked up from germline, CDR1 is MRHNA and CDR2 is SNTAGT.

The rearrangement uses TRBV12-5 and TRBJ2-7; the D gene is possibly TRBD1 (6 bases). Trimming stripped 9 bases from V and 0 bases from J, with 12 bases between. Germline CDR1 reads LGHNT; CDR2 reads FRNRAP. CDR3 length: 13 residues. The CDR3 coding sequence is TGTGCTAGCCCCGGGACACCCTCCTACGAGCAGTACTTC. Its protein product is CASPGTPSYEQYF.

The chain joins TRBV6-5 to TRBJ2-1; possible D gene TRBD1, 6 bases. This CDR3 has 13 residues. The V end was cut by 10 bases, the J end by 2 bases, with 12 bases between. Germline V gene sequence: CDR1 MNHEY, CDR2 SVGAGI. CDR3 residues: CATTTGTYNEQFF. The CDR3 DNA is TGTGCCACCACTACAGGGACCTACAATGAGCAGTTCTTC.

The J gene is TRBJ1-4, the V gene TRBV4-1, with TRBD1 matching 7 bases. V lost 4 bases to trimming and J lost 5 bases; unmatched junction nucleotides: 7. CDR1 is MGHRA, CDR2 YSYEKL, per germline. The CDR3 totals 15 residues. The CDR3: CASSRFLDRNEKLFF. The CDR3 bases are TGCGCCAGCAGCCGCTTTCTGGACAGGAATGAAAAACTGTTTTTT.

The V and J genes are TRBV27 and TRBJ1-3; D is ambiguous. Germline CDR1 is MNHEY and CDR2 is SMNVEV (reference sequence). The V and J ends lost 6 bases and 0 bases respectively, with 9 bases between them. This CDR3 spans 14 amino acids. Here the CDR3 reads CASREYLSGNTIYF. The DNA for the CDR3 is TGTGCCAGCAGAGAGTACCTCTCTGGAAACACCATATATTTT.

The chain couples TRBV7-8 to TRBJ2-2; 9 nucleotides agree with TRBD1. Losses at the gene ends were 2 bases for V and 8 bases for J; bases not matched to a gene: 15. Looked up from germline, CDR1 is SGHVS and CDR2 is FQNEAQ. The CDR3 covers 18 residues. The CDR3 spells CASSLKAGTGLVVGELFF. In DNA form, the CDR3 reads TGTGCCAGCAGCTTAAAGGCCGGGACAGGGCTTGTTGTGGGGGAGCTGTTTTTT.

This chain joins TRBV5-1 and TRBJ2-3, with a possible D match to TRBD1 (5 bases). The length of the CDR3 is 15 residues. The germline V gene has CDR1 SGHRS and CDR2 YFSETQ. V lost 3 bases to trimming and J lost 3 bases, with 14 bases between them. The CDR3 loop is CASSSRTPRTDTQYF. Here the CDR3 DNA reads TGCGCCAGCAGCTCGCGGACACCCCGGACAGATACGCAGTATTTT.

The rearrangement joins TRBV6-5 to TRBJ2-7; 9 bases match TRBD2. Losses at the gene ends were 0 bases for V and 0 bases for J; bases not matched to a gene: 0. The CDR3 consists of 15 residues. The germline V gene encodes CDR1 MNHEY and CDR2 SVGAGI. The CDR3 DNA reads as TGTGCCAGCAGTTACTCTAGCGGGAGCTCCTACGAGCAGTACTTC. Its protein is CASSYSSGSSYEQYF.

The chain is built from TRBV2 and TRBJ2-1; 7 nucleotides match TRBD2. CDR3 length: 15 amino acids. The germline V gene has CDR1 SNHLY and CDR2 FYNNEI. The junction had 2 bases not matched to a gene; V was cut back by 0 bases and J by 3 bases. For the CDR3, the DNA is TGTGCCAGCAGTGAAGCGGGACTAAGCTACAATGAGCAGTTCTTC. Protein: CASSEAGLSYNEQFF.

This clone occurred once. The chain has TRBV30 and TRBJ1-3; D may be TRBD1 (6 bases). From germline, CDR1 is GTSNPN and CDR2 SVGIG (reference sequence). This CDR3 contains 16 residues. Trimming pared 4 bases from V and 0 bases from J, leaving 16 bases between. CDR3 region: CAWNPGHQTSGNTIYF. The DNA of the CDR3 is TGTGCCTGGAACCCGGGACACCAGACCTCTGGAAACACCATATATTTT.